This T cell receptor beta chain was observed in a study of beta chain features in type 1 diabetes. General study results and limits: TCRB CDR3s from Type 1 diabetes patients were moderately but significantly shorter in all four CD4+ subsets.

As every portion of the isolated RNA was reverse transcribed, the sequencing read expressed TCRB transcripts. Using immunoSEQ multiplex PCR, the repertoire was profiled, and TCRdb retains in-frame clones only, with some absent. The sample gives approximately 730,000 clones, about an eighth of which show up once; 0.02% to 0.025% is in the top ten. Regarding this clone: The target antigen is unknown.

Trimming cost V 4 bases and J 0 bases, with 6 bases left between them. The CDR3 has 13 amino acids. Per germline, CDR1 SGHAT and CDR2 FQNNGV. This receptor was obtained from a man between 18 and 35 years old with type 1 diabetes. The sequenced material came from naive CD4+ T cells from blood. V is TRBV11-2 and J is TRBJ1-1; D unclear. As DNA, the CDR3 is TGTGCCAGCAGCTCCAGCATGAACACTGAAGCTTTCTTT. Translated: CASSSSMNTEAFF. The variable domain in full, completed from reference TRBV11-2 and TRBJ1-1, reads EAGVAQSPRYKIIEKRQSVAFWCNPISGHATLYWYQQILGQGPKLLIQFQNNGVVDDSQLPKDRFSAERLKGVDSTLKIQPAKLEDSAVYLCASSSSMNTEAFFGQGTRLTVV.